These T cell receptor beta chains were read from a single sample in a study of blood T cell repertoires in COVID-19. The data were produced by immunoSEQ multiplex PCR, yet TCRdb's version contains in-frame clones alone and is incomplete. The table lists 35,000 to 50,000 clones, about 89% of them singletons. The sample taken for sequencing was peripheral blood. These receptors all stem from a man between 65 and 85 years old with active COVID-19. The CDR3 runs from the conserved cysteine through the conserved F or W. The D gene is left open where the match is weak. The size field is filled for only some rows; it gives once, few, many or a size class.

abundance: NA
v_gene: TRBV3-1/TRBV3-2
j_gene: TRBJ1-1
d_gene: NA
CDR3aa: CASRGGTEAFF
CDR3nt: TGTGCCAGCAGGGGAGGGACTGAAGCTTTCTTT

abundance: NA
v_gene: TRBV6-1
j_gene: TRBJ1-5
d_gene: NA
CDR3aa: CASSGVGQGYSNQPQHF
CDR3nt: TGTGCCAGCAGTGGGGTAGGGCAGGGATATAGCAATCAGCCCCAGCATTTT

abundance: NA
v_gene: TRBV12-5
j_gene: TRBJ2-3
d_gene: NA
CDR3aa: CASGSSSLGGTDTQYF
CDR3nt: TGTGCTAGTGGTTCTTCCTCACTCGGTGGTACAGATACGCAGTATTTT

abundance: NA
v_gene: TRBV15
j_gene: TRBJ2-7
d_gene: NA
CDR3aa: CATSSAPRGFGGESYEQYF
CDR3nt: TGTGCCACCAGCAGCGCCCCAAGGGGTTTCGGGGGAGAATCCTACGAGCAGTACTTC

abundance: NA
v_gene: TRBV14
j_gene: TRBJ2-7
d_gene: NA
CDR3aa: CASSQVTSLEQYF
CDR3nt: TGTGCCAGCAGCCAAGTGACTAGTCTCGAGCAGTACTTC

abundance: NA
v_gene: TRBV7-8
j_gene: TRBJ1-5
d_gene: TRBD1
CDR3aa: CASSPPGTDLYSNQPQHF
CDR3nt: TGTGCCAGCAGCCCGCCCGGGACAGACCTTTATAGCAATCAGCCCCAGCATTTT

abundance: NA
v_gene: TRBV7-3
j_gene: TRBJ2-1
d_gene: NA
CDR3aa: CASSLGLASVNEQFF
CDR3nt: TGTGCCAGCAGCTTAGGGCTAGCAAGCGTCAATGAGCAGTTCTTC

abundance: NA
v_gene: TRBV10-3
j_gene: TRBJ1-1
d_gene: NA
CDR3aa: CAISSSQDLNTEAFF
CDR3nt: TGTGCCATCAGCAGCTCACAGGACCTGAACACTGAAGCTTTCTTT

abundance: NA
v_gene: TRBV9
j_gene: TRBJ2-1
d_gene: TRBD2
CDR3aa: CASSLGLAGGKNNEQFF
CDR3nt: TGTGCCAGCAGCCTGGGACTAGCGGGGGGGAAAAACAATGAGCAGTTCTTC

abundance: NA
v_gene: TRBV6-5
j_gene: TRBJ2-2
d_gene: TRBD1
CDR3aa: CASKPGQGPTGELFF
CDR3nt: TGTGCCAGCAAGCCGGGACAGGGGCCCACCGGGGAGCTGTTTTTT

abundance: NA
v_gene: TRBV6-5
j_gene: TRBJ1-3
d_gene: TRBD1
CDR3aa: CASREDRRSGNTIYF
CDR3nt: TGTGCCAGCAGGGAGGACAGGCGCTCTGGAAACACCATATATTTT

abundance: NA
v_gene: TRBV5-1
j_gene: TRBJ1-6
d_gene: NA
CDR3aa: CASSLEPERDSPLHF
CDR3nt: TGCGCCAGCAGCTTGGAACCCGAGCGGGATTCACCCCTCCACTTT

abundance: NA
v_gene: TRBV10-3
j_gene: TRBJ2-2
d_gene: TRBD1
CDR3aa: CAISGPYSGTGDTGELFF
CDR3nt: TGTGCCATCAGTGGCCCTTACTCCGGGACAGGGGACACCGGGGAGCTGTTTTTT

abundance: NA
v_gene: TRBV24-1
j_gene: TRBJ2-3
d_gene: TRBD2
CDR3aa: CATSERGARDTQYF
CDR3nt: TGTGCCACCAGTGAGCGGGGGGCCAGAGATACGCAGTATTTT

abundance: NA
v_gene: TRBV6-1
j_gene: TRBJ2-7
d_gene: NA
CDR3aa: CASSDTGKSYEQYF
CDR3nt: TGTGCCAGCAGTGATACAGGGAAATCCTACGAGCAGTACTTC

abundance: NA
v_gene: TRBV11-2
j_gene: TRBJ2-1
d_gene: NA
CDR3aa: CASSVQGYEQFF
CDR3nt: TGTGCCAGCAGCGTCCAGGGGTATGAGCAGTTCTTC

abundance: NA
v_gene: TRBV5-1
j_gene: TRBJ2-3
d_gene: NA
CDR3aa: CASSLVRTESQTDTQYF
CDR3nt: TGCGCCAGCAGCTTGGTCCGGACAGAGTCGCAGACAGATACGCAGTATTTT

abundance: NA
v_gene: TRBV6-2/TRBV6-3
j_gene: TRBJ1-5
d_gene: TRBD1
CDR3aa: CASSRTGPTSNQPQHF
CDR3nt: TGTGCCAGCAGTCGGACAGGACCCACTAGCAATCAGCCCCAGCATTTT

abundance: NA
v_gene: TRBV4-3
j_gene: TRBJ2-2
d_gene: NA
CDR3aa: CASSPEGGYNTGELFF
CDR3nt: TGCGCCAGCAGCCCCGAGGGCGGGTACAACACCGGGGAGCTGTTTTTT

abundance: NA
v_gene: TRBV5-4
j_gene: TRBJ2-1
d_gene: TRBD2
CDR3aa: CASSPGIAGDSYNEQFF
CDR3nt: TGTGCCAGCAGCCCTGGGATAGCGGGGGATTCCTACAATGAGCAGTTCTTC

abundance: NA
v_gene: TRBV11-2
j_gene: TRBJ1-6
d_gene: NA
CDR3aa: CASSLDRGRNSPLHF
CDR3nt: TGTGCCAGCAGCTTAGACAGGGGCCGTAATTCACCCCTCCACTTT

abundance: few
v_gene: TRBV6-6
j_gene: TRBJ1-3
d_gene: TRBD1
CDR3aa: CASRGQGAENTIYF
CDR3nt: TGTGCCAGCAGGGGACAGGGGGCGGAAAACACCATATATTTT

abundance: NA
v_gene: TRBV18
j_gene: TRBJ2-3
d_gene: TRBD1
CDR3aa: CASSPNGQGSTDTQYF
CDR3nt: TGTGCCAGCTCACCAAATGGACAGGGGAGCACAGATACGCAGTATTTT

abundance: NA
v_gene: TRBV19
j_gene: TRBJ2-1
d_gene: TRBD1
CDR3aa: CASRGQGDNEQFF
CDR3nt: TGTGCCAGTAGGGGACAGGGGGACAATGAGCAGTTCTTC

abundance: NA
v_gene: TRBV4-1
j_gene: TRBJ1-2
d_gene: NA
CDR3aa: CASSNRTVLNYGYTF
CDR3nt: TGCGCCAGCAGCAATAGGACAGTCCTAAACTATGGCTACACCTTC

abundance: once
v_gene: TRBV7-9
j_gene: TRBJ2-7
d_gene: NA
CDR3aa: CASSLEDSYEQYF
CDR3nt: TGTGCCAGCAGCTTAGAGGACAGCTACGAGCAGTACTTC

abundance: NA
v_gene: TRBV10-2
j_gene: TRBJ2-7
d_gene: NA
CDR3aa: CASTDSSSYEQYF
CDR3nt: TGCGCCAGTACGGACAGTAGCTCCTACGAGCAGTACTTC

abundance: NA
v_gene: TRBV11-2
j_gene: TRBJ2-3
d_gene: TRBD2
CDR3aa: CASSPGKGGGARDTQYF
CDR3nt: TGTGCCAGCAGCCCGGGGAAAGGCGGGGGGGCGAGAGATACGCAGTATTTT

abundance: NA
v_gene: TRBV7-8
j_gene: TRBJ2-2
d_gene: NA
CDR3aa: CASSLDPAGELFF
CDR3nt: TGTGCCAGCAGCTTAGACCCAGCCGGGGAGCTGTTTTTT

abundance: NA
v_gene: TRBV24-1
j_gene: TRBJ1-5
d_gene: NA
CDR3aa: CATSAGGYQPQHF
CDR3nt: TGTGCCACCAGTGCGGGCGGGTATCAGCCCCAGCATTTT

abundance: NA
v_gene: TRBV4-1
j_gene: TRBJ1-1
d_gene: NA
CDR3aa: CASSQERGLERNTEAFF
CDR3nt: TGCGCCAGCAGCCAAGAGCGGGGGCTTGAGAGGAACACTGAAGCTTTCTTT

abundance: once
v_gene: TRBV6-4
j_gene: TRBJ1-1
d_gene: TRBD1
CDR3aa: CASSSQGAAEAFF
CDR3nt: TGTGCCAGCAGTTCACAGGGGGCGGCTGAAGCTTTCTTT

abundance: NA
v_gene: TRBV27
j_gene: TRBJ2-7
d_gene: NA
CDR3aa: CASTDRYPYEQYF
CDR3nt: TGTGCCAGCACAGACAGGTATCCCTACGAGCAGTACTTC

abundance: NA
v_gene: TRBV7-2
j_gene: TRBJ1-1
d_gene: TRBD1
CDR3aa: CASSLQAGGTEAFF
CDR3nt: TGTGCCAGCAGCTTGCAGGCAGGGGGCACTGAAGCTTTCTTT

abundance: NA
v_gene: TRBV7-2
j_gene: TRBJ2-5
d_gene: NA
CDR3aa: CASSFRGRRETQYF
CDR3nt: TGTGCCAGCAGCTTCCGGGGGAGAAGGGAGACCCAGTACTTC

abundance: NA
v_gene: TRBV6-5
j_gene: TRBJ1-6
d_gene: TRBD1
CDR3aa: CASASGQALNSPLHF
CDR3nt: TGTGCCAGCGCCTCAGGACAGGCTTTAAATTCACCCCTCCACTTT

abundance: NA
v_gene: TRBV19
j_gene: TRBJ1-2
d_gene: NA
CDR3aa: CASSITGQGTYYGYTF
CDR3nt: TGTGCCAGTAGTATCACCGGCCAGGGGACATACTATGGCTACACCTTC

abundance: NA
v_gene: TRBV15
j_gene: TRBJ1-6
d_gene: NA
CDR3aa: CATSRDRYNSPLHF
CDR3nt: TGTGCCACCAGCAGAGACAGGTATAATTCACCCCTCCACTTT

abundance: NA
v_gene: TRBV5-1
j_gene: TRBJ2-6
d_gene: NA
CDR3aa: CASSYQGTRANVLTF
CDR3nt: TGCGCCAGCAGCTACCAGGGGACGCGGGCCAACGTCCTGACTTTC

abundance: once
v_gene: TRBV25-1
j_gene: TRBJ2-1
d_gene: TRBD2
CDR3aa: CASHSGGSYNEQFF
CDR3nt: TGTGCCAGCCACAGCGGGGGGTCCTACAATGAGCAGTTCTTC

abundance: NA
v_gene: TRBV14
j_gene: TRBJ2-2
d_gene: TRBD1
CDR3aa: CASSQGQGATNTGELFF
CDR3nt: TGTGCCAGCAGCCAAGGTCAGGGGGCGACGAACACCGGGGAGCTGTTTTTT

abundance: NA
v_gene: TRBV2
j_gene: TRBJ1-1
d_gene: TRBD1
CDR3aa: CASRYRGLATEAFF
CDR3nt: TGTGCCAGCAGATACAGGGGGCTCGCCACTGAAGCTTTCTTT

abundance: NA
v_gene: TRBV6-2/TRBV6-3
j_gene: TRBJ2-7
d_gene: NA
CDR3aa: CASSRGTELAYEQYF
CDR3nt: TGTGCCAGCAGTCGGGGAACGGAATTAGCCTACGAGCAGTACTTC

abundance: NA
v_gene: TRBV5-1
j_gene: TRBJ2-1
d_gene: TRBD1
CDR3aa: CASSPGTGGSEQFF
CDR3nt: TGCGCCAGCAGCCCCGGGACAGGGGGAAGTGAGCAGTTCTTC

abundance: NA
v_gene: TRBV3-1/TRBV3-2
j_gene: TRBJ1-6
d_gene: TRBD1
CDR3aa: CASSRGDSSYNSPLHF
CDR3nt: TGTGCCAGCAGCCGGGGGGACAGCTCCTATAATTCACCCCTCCACTTT

abundance: NA
v_gene: TRBV18
j_gene: TRBJ2-3
d_gene: NA
CDR3aa: CASSPNRGTDTQYF
CDR3nt: TGTGCCAGCTCACCGAACAGAGGCACAGATACGCAGTATTTT

abundance: NA
v_gene: TRBV7-2
j_gene: TRBJ2-7
d_gene: NA
CDR3aa: CASSLELGLLYEQYF
CDR3nt: TGTGCCAGCAGCTTAGAGTTGGGGCTCCTGTACGAGCAGTACTTC

abundance: NA
v_gene: TRBV2
j_gene: TRBJ2-1
d_gene: TRBD2
CDR3aa: CASSVERGGLGEQFF
CDR3nt: TGTGCCAGCAGTGTCGAGCGGGGGGGCCTCGGAGAGCAGTTCTTC

abundance: NA
v_gene: TRBV2
j_gene: TRBJ2-3
d_gene: NA
CDR3aa: CASSQNGGAIVTDTQYF
CDR3nt: TGTGCCAGCAGCCAAAACGGCGGTGCGATTGTCACAGATACGCAGTATTTT

abundance: NA
v_gene: TRBV24-1
j_gene: TRBJ1-5
d_gene: NA
CDR3aa: CATRTANQSAQHF
CDR3nt: TGTGCCACAAGGACAGCAAATCAGTCGGCCCAGCATTTT

abundance: NA
v_gene: TRBV6-6
j_gene: TRBJ1-2
d_gene: NA
CDR3aa: CASSYSQSGQWYGYTF
CDR3nt: TGTGCCAGCAGTTACTCTCAGTCGGGTCAATGGTATGGCTACACCTTC

abundance: NA
v_gene: TRBV5-1
j_gene: TRBJ2-3
d_gene: TRBD2
CDR3aa: CASRPPGLATDTQYF
CDR3nt: TGCGCCAGCAGACCACCGGGACTAGCCACAGATACGCAGTATTTT